These 13 T cell receptor beta chains share one sample of origin, sequenced in a study of blood T cell repertoires in COVID-19. The table came from immunoSEQ multiplex PCR; TCRdb's copy has only in-frame clones and leaves some out. The data hold under 75,000 clones, with roughly 80% observed a single time. Sequencing was done on a sample of peripheral blood. The receptors stem from a woman in her seventies with acute or convalescent COVID-19.

The chain's CDR3 is CASSYGLAGGSSEQYF. The DNA of the CDR3 is TGTGCCAGCAGTTACGGACTAGCGGGGGGGTCTAGCGAGCAGTACTTC. This sequence joins TRBV6-6 and TRBJ2-7; TRBD2 matches 15 bases. CDR3 length: 16 amino acids. The trim removed 2 bases at V and 6 bases at J, leaving 5 bases unmatched. CDR1 and CDR2 from the germline V gene are MNHNY and SVGAGI (reference sequence).

A word on this clone: Its ends do not fully match the called genes, so a read error is possible. This chain connects TRBV27 to TRBJ1-5; D not resolved. CDR1 MNHEY and CDR2 SMNVEV come from the germline V gene (reference sequence). This CDR3 is built from 13 residues. The CDR3 nucleotides are TGTGTCAGCAGGAGGGTTAGCAATCAGCCCCAGCATTTT. It codes for CVSRRVSNQPQHF.

This rearrangement joins TRBV5-1 to TRBJ2-3; TRBD1 matches at 9 bases. This CDR3 is built from 17 residues. V lost 4 bases, J lost 2 bases, and 11 bases stayed unmatched. Germline V lookup: CDR1 SGHRS, CDR2 YFSETQ. The chain's CDR3 is CASSLGQGTLYTDTQYF. The DNA of the CDR3 is TGCGCCAGCAGCCTCGGACAGGGGACCCTCTACACAGATACGCAGTATTTT.

The chain carries TRBV12-5 and TRBJ1-1, with D hard to call. This CDR3 contains 14 residues. The ends were cut back, 1 base at V and 4 bases at J, with 10 bases in the middle. The germline CDR1 and CDR2 sequences are LGHNT and FRNRAP. The CDR3 is CASGLALTTTEAFF. DNA for the CDR3: TGTGCTAGTGGTTTGGCCCTAACTACCACTGAAGCTTTCTTT.

V gene TRBV7-3 combines with J gene TRBJ1-4; D is perhaps TRBD1 (5 bases). V lost 2 bases and J lost 8, with 9 bases in between. CDR3 size: 13 residues. The germline V gene has CDR1 SGHTA and CDR2 FQGTGA. DNA for the CDR3: TGTGCCAGCAGCTTATGGGCAGGGGAAAAACTGTTTTTT. It yields the protein CASSLWAGEKLFF.

This clone has just one count. The chain has TRBV7-9 and TRBJ1-6; D is possibly TRBD1 (5 bases). Germline V gene data show CDR1 as SEHNR and CDR2 as FQNEAQ (reference sequence). This CDR3 region has 15 residues. V lost 4 bases and J lost 11, with 18 bases in between. The CDR3 is CASSSPGGEKAPLHF. In DNA form, the CDR3 reads TGTGCCAGCAGCTCCCCCGGGGGAGAAAAAGCACCCCTCCACTTT.

This clone was picked up a small number of times. The chain uses TRBV6-5 and TRBJ2-3, with 9 bases aligning to TRBD1. CDR1 is MNHEY and CDR2 is SVGAGI in the germline V gene. The CDR3 loop spans 15 amino acids. After removal of 6 bases from V and 5 bases from J, the junction contained 9 bases not matched to a gene. The CDR3 is CASRDGQGRIDTQYF. CDR3 in DNA: TGTGCCAGCAGGGACGGACAGGGGCGGATAGATACGCAGTATTTT.

The chain uses TRBV9 and TRBJ2-7; 8 nucleotides line up with TRBD2. The CDR3 runs 18 residues. The V and J ends lost 4 bases and 3 bases, in that order; junction bases with no gene match: 18. Germline CDR1 SGDLS, CDR2 YYNGEE. CDR3 nucleotide sequence: TGTGCCAGCAGCCCGCAACCCTACTTCCCGGGGGGGCACTACGAGCAGTACTTC. It is translated as CASSPQPYFPGGHYEQYF. Drawing the rest from reference TRBV9 and TRBJ2-7, the complete variable domain is DSGVTQTPKHLITATGQRVTLRCSPRSGDLSVYWYQQSLDQGLQFLIQYYNGEERAKGNILERFSAQQFPDLHSELNLSSLELGDSALYFCASSPQPYFPGGHYEQYFGPGTRLTVT.

V is TRBV2 and J is TRBJ1-1, with D perhaps matching TRBD1 (6 bases). Between the trimmed V and J ends, which lost 7 bases and 8 bases, there was a span of 14 bases. This CDR3 is 12 amino acids long. Per the germline V gene, CDR1 is SNHLY and CDR2 is FYNNEI. The CDR3 reads CASKGVGAEAFF. In DNA form, the CDR3 reads TGTGCCAGCAAGGGGGTCGGTGCGGAAGCTTTCTTT.

This chain joins TRBV7-3 and TRBJ2-2; 7 bases are a match to TRBD1. Germline CDR1 reads SGHTA; CDR2 reads FQGTGA. CDR3 size: 15 residues. V lost 5 bases, J lost 0 bases, and 3 bases stayed unmatched. The CDR3 DNA follows: TGTGCCAGCAGCAAGCAGGGGGCGAACACCGGGGAGCTGTTTTTT. Protein: CASSKQGANTGELFF.

In this sample, this clone turned up once. V and J are TRBV20-1 and TRBJ2-5; 9 positions match TRBD1. Unmatched junction bases numbered 4, after V lost 3 bases and J lost 2 bases. CDR1 DFQATT and CDR2 SNEGSKA come from the germline V gene (reference sequence). The CDR3 is made up of 14 amino acids. CDR3 coding DNA: TGCAGTGCTAGTTCGGGACAGGGTCAAGAGACCCAGTACTTC. As protein: CSASSGQGQETQYF.

The chain joins TRBV27 to TRBJ1-2; 7 positions agree with TRBD1. V dropped 5 bases and J dropped 4; count of bases not matched to a gene: 4. The CDR3 covers 13 residues. Germline V gene data show CDR1 as MNHEY and CDR2 as SMNVEV (reference sequence). In nucleotides, the CDR3 is TGTGCCAGCAGTCAAAGGACAGGCTATGGCTACACCTTC. Amino acids: CASSQRTGYGYTF.

The CDR3 DNA follows: TGTGCCAGCAGTTATAGTGAGACCCAGTACTTC. This codes for CASSYSETQYF. The chain combines TRBV6-2 or TRBV6-3 with TRBJ2-5; no firm D call. Trimming removed 3 bases from V and 5 bases from J, with 4 bases in between. The CDR3 sequence is 11 residues long. Germline assignment: CDR1 MNHEY and CDR2 SVGEGT.